The 11 T cell receptor beta chains in this list originate from one sample, sequenced in a study of CD8 T cells in ankylosing spondylitis. TCRdb re-derived calls from the 5' RACE reads in MiXCR, one entry per CDR3 protein. The sample lists about 360,000 distinct CDR3 sequences; roughly 20% were seen once. What was sequenced was blood, either unsorted or a sorted T cell fraction (not recorded which). Receptor source: a male donor with ankylosing spondylitis or in good health (not recorded which).

This clonotype turned up a few times. This chain uses TRBV10-3 with TRBJ1-4; D perhaps matches TRBD1 (6 bases). V was trimmed by 3 bases and J by 6 bases, leaving 14 bases between them. This CDR3 comprises 15 residues. From germline, CDR1 is ENHRY and CDR2 SYGVKD. The CDR3 sequence: CAISEEGGRDEKLFF. CDR3 DNA sequence: TGTGCCATCAGTGAAGAAGGGGGGCGAGATGAAAAACTGTTTTTT.

The chain employs TRBV9 and TRBJ2-1; 11 bases map to TRBD2. Per germline, CDR1 SGDLS and CDR2 YYNGEE. The CDR3 has 16 amino acids. Trimming at V came to 1 base and at J to 4 bases, leaving 4 bases not matched to a gene. CDR3 sequence: CASSVTWTSGYNEQFF. The CDR3 bases are TGTGCCAGCAGCGTAACCTGGACTAGCGGGTACAATGAGCAGTTCTTC. The complete variable domain, with remaining parts taken from reference TRBV9 and TRBJ2-1, reads DSGVTQTPKHLITATGQRVTLRCSPRSGDLSVYWYQQSLDQGLQFLIQYYNGEERAKGNILERFSAQQFPDLHSELNLSSLELGDSALYFCASSVTWTSGYNEQFFGPGTRLTVL.

V and J are TRBV7-8 and TRBJ2-1, with a possible D match to TRBD2 (6 bases). V lost 4 bases and J lost 4, with 11 bases in between. Looked up from germline, CDR1 is SGHVS and CDR2 is FQNEAQ. The length of the CDR3 is 14 residues. The CDR3 protein is CASSWAGRYNEQFF. For the CDR3, the DNA is TGTGCCAGCAGCTGGGCGGGGAGGTACAATGAGCAGTTCTTC.

The gene calls are TRBV7-2 and TRBJ2-2; D is perhaps TRBD2 (6 bases). From germline, CDR1 is SGHTA and CDR2 FQGNSA. V lost 5 bases, J lost 4 bases, and 14 bases lay in between. The CDR3 sequence is 15 residues long. CDR3 residues: CASSNRLGVTGELFF. As DNA, the CDR3 is TGTGCCAGCAGCAATCGACTAGGAGTCACCGGGGAGCTGTTTTTT. Combining the CDR3 with reference TRBV7-2 and TRBJ2-2 gives the whole variable domain GAGVSQSPSNKVTEKGKDVELRCDPISGHTALYWYRQSLGQGLEFLIYFQGNSAPDKSGLPSDRFSAERTGGSVSTLTIQRTQQEDSAVYLCASSNRLGVTGELFFGEGSRLTVL.

This clonotype was picked up a small number of times. V gene TRBV27 combines with J gene TRBJ1-1; D uncertain. The CDR3 totals 13 residues. Trimming shortened V by 4 bases and J by 2 bases, and 8 bases separated the two germline ends. CDR1 is MNHEY, CDR2 SMNVEV, per germline (reference sequence). The chain's CDR3 is CASSWIPNTEAFF. CDR3 nucleotides: TGTGCCAGCAGTTGGATCCCAAACACTGAAGCTTTCTTT.

This clonotype was detected ten times or more. This rearrangement joins TRBV9 to TRBJ2-1; 8 bases are a match to TRBD2. Per germline, CDR1 SGDLS and CDR2 YYNGEE. Trimming took 5 bases from V and 2 from J; bases not matched to a gene: 6. The CDR3 covers 15 residues. This CDR3 is CASSSGDDPYNEQFF. DNA for the CDR3: TGTGCCAGCAGTAGCGGGGATGATCCCTACAATGAGCAGTTCTTC.

This chain uses TRBV11-3 with TRBJ2-3; the match to TRBD2 covers 9 bases. The CDR3 contains 17 residues. V trimming: 3 bases; J trimming: 2 bases; junction bases outside the gene matches: 9. CDR1 and CDR2 (germline): SGHNT, YENEEA. The CDR3 reads CASSFWLRGGNTDTQYF. The CDR3 DNA follows: TGTGCCAGCAGCTTTTGGTTGCGGGGGGGAAACACAGATACGCAGTATTTT.

This clonotype was counted at least ten times. The genes are TRBV12-3 or TRBV12-4 and TRBJ2-1; TRBD2 agrees at 8 bases. The V and J ends lost 7 bases and 3 bases, in that order; junction bases with no gene match: 11. The CDR3 covers 16 residues. The CDR3 region is CASTTHSGGLYNEQFF. In DNA form, the CDR3 reads TGTGCCAGCACCACACATTCGGGAGGGCTCTACAATGAGCAGTTCTTC.

The chain joins TRBV25-1 to TRBJ2-3; D call uncertain. The V end was cut by 1 base, the J end by 2 bases, with 1 base between. This CDR3 is 12 amino acids long. CDR1 and CDR2 from the germline V gene are MGHDK and SYGVNS. The CDR3 region is CASSESTDTQYF. In DNA, the CDR3 is TGTGCCAGCAGTGAATCCACAGATACGCAGTATTTT. The full variable domain, with the rest looked up from reference TRBV25-1 and TRBJ2-3, is EADIYQTPRYLVIGTGKKITLECSQTMGHDKMYWYQQDPGMELHLIHYSYGVNSTEKGDLSSESTVSRIRTEHFPLTLESARPSHTSQYLCASSESTDTQYFGPGTRLTVL.

This sequence joins TRBV29-1 and TRBJ1-1, with D unclear. This CDR3 is 12 amino acids long. Germline CDR1 and CDR2: SQVTM and ANQGSEA. V was shortened by 7 bases and J by 1 base, with 10 bases between the two germline ends. CDR3 coding DNA: TGCAGCGCACAAGCGGCGAACACTGAAGCTTTCTTT. Its protein is CSAQAANTEAFF.

This clonotype appeared many times. The chain couples TRBV20-1 to TRBJ2-1; TRBD2 agrees at 8 bases. With 0 bases clipped from V and 9 bases from J, the junction kept 7 bases outside the gene matches. Looked up from germline, CDR1 is DFQATT and CDR2 is SNEGSKA (reference sequence). The CDR3 has 14 amino acids. As DNA, the CDR3 is TGCAGTGCTAGAGATCGGGGGGGTTTAATTGAGCAGTTCTTC. This gives the protein CSARDRGGLIEQFF.